Listed below are T cell receptor beta chains from one sample, sequenced in a study of shared clonotypes between healthy human individuals. TCRdb's copy holds only in-frame clones and misses some; the assay was immunoSEQ multiplex PCR. This sample has some 2.1 million clones, with 85% to 95% found just once. The source material was naive CD4+ T cells sorted from blood. Every receptor here comes from a man aged 18-30 years in good health. The CDR3 runs from the conserved cysteine through the conserved F or W. D genes are given only for firm matches. A row's size may be missing; if present it is once, few, many or a size class.

v_gene,abundance,j_gene,d_gene,CDR3aa,CDR3nt
TRBV7-2,-,TRBJ1-2,TRBD1,CASSPGTDYGYTF,TGTGCCAGCAGCCCAGGGACAGACTATGGCTACACCTTC
TRBV20-1,-,TRBJ2-5,-,CSASSLETQYF,TGCAGTGCTAGTTCCCTGGAGACCCAGTACTTC
TRBV9,-,TRBJ2-3,-,CAPQRGSTDTQYF,TGTGCCCCCCAGAGGGGTAGCACAGATACGCAGTATTTT
TRBV10-3,-,TRBJ2-3,-,CAISESGTDTQYF,TGTGCCATCAGTGAGTCTGGCACAGATACGCAGTATTTT
TRBV6-5,-,TRBJ2-7,TRBD2,CASSYSGGRGNEQYF,TGTGCCAGCAGTTACTCTGGCGGGAGAGGCAACGAGCAGTACTTC
TRBV30,-,TRBJ2-5,-,CAWSMTVQETQYF,TGTGCCTGGAGTATGACAGTTCAAGAGACCCAGTACTTC
TRBV13,-,TRBJ2-1,TRBD2,CASSRRSKAGSVSNEQFF,TGTGCCAGCAGTCGAAGGTCGAAAGCGGGGTCCGTTAGCAATGAGCAGTTCTTC
TRBV6-1,-,TRBJ2-7,-,CASSERLGQIPEQYF,TGTGCCAGCAGTGAGCGACTAGGACAAATCCCCGAGCAGTACTTC
TRBV2,-,TRBJ1-2,TRBD1,CASSEEAGTGLHYGYTF,TGTGCCAGCAGTGAAGAGGCCGGGACAGGGTTACACTATGGCTACACCTTC
TRBV28,-,TRBJ1-4,-,CASSFRSRGDEKLFF,TGTGCCAGCAGTTTCCGATCGAGGGGGGATGAAAAACTGTTTTTT
TRBV6-5,-,TRBJ2-3,TRBD1,CASRRGQVSDTQYF,TGTGCCAGCAGGCGGGGACAGGTTTCAGATACGCAGTATTTT
TRBV10-3,-,TRBJ2-2,-,CAISAVGDTGELFF,TGTGCCATCAGTGCTGTAGGGGACACCGGGGAGCTGTTTTTT
TRBV18,-,TRBJ2-5,-,CASSPITGMETQYF,TGTGCCAGCTCACCTATAACAGGGATGGAGACCCAGTACTTC
TRBV7-2,-,TRBJ2-5,-,CASSLASGHPQGTQYF,TGTGCCAGCAGCTTAGCGTCGGGACACCCCCAAGGGACCCAGTACTTC
TRBV2,-,TRBJ2-3,TRBD1,CASSRDRGGSTDTQYF,TGTGCCAGCAGTCGAGACAGGGGAGGTAGCACAGATACGCAGTATTTT
TRBV4-2,-,TRBJ1-6,-,CASRLEQNSPLHF,TGTGCCAGCAGATTAGAACAGAATTCACCCCTCCACTTT
TRBV7-2,-,TRBJ2-7,TRBD2,CASSSGLAYEQYF,TGTGCCAGCAGCTCGGGACTAGCCTACGAGCAGTACTTC
TRBV11-2,-,TRBJ2-1,TRBD2,CASSSRLAENYNEQFF,TGTGCCAGCAGCTCCCGACTAGCCGAAAATTACAATGAGCAGTTCTTC
TRBV28,-,TRBJ2-3,TRBD1,CASSFVGTGVTDTQYF,TGTGCCAGCAGTTTTGTCGGGACAGGGGTCACAGATACGCAGTATTTT
TRBV7-2,-,TRBJ2-1,TRBD2,CASSLVWTSWFF,TGTGCCAGCAGCTTAGTCTGGACTAGTTGGTTCTTC
TRBV5-1,-,TRBJ2-5,TRBD1,CASSLGQGRETQYF,TGCGCCAGCAGCTTGGGACAGGGTCGCGAGACCCAGTACTTC
TRBV5-1,-,TRBJ1-1,-,CASSLNERNTEAFF,TGCGCCAGCAGCTTGAACGAGAGGAACACTGAAGCTTTCTTT
TRBV28,-,TRBJ2-1,TRBD2,CASSLAGGPYNEQFF,TGTGCCAGCAGCCTAGCGGGGGGTCCCTACAATGAGCAGTTCTTC
TRBV30,-,TRBJ1-3,-,CAWSAGDPGNTIYF,TGTGCCTGGAGCGCAGGGGACCCTGGAAACACCATATATTTT
TRBV6-4,once,TRBJ2-1,TRBD2,CASSSYTGHGLAYSYNEQFF,TGTGCCAGCAGTTCCTACACGGGACATGGACTAGCCTACTCCTACAATGAGCAGTTCTTC
TRBV6-1,-,TRBJ2-3,-,CASVIGGGTDTQYF,TGTGCCAGCGTCATCGGGGGAGGCACAGATACGCAGTATTTT
TRBV23-1,-,TRBJ2-7,TRBD1,CASSQRPGGSYEQYF,TGCGCCAGCAGTCAAAGGCCAGGGGGCTCCTACGAGCAGTACTTC
TRBV28,-,TRBJ1-1,-,CASSSRAGAEAFF,TGTGCCAGCAGTTCAAGGGCAGGGGCTGAAGCTTTCTTT
TRBV6-5,-,TRBJ1-6,TRBD1,CASSYVGQGSPLHF,TGTGCCAGCAGTTACGTGGGACAGGGTTCACCCCTCCACTTT
TRBV6-5,-,TRBJ1-2,-,CASSYQHGDVSGYTF,TGTGCCAGCAGTTACCAGCACGGAGACGTTAGTGGCTACACCTTC
TRBV28,-,TRBJ2-7,TRBD1,CASSKFRDRAYYEQYF,TGTGCCAGCAGTAAATTCCGGGACAGGGCATACTACGAGCAGTACTTC
TRBV29-1,-,TRBJ1-2,-,CSAPGAPNYGYTF,TGCAGCGCCCCGGGCGCCCCTAACTATGGCTACACCTTC
TRBV15,-,TRBJ1-2,-,CATSRAGVVGGYTF,TGTGCCACCAGCAGAGCAGGGGTTGTGGGTGGCTACACCTTC
TRBV13,-,TRBJ2-7,TRBD1,CASSPGTGEAAYEQYF,TGTGCCAGCAGCCCAGGGACAGGGGAAGCAGCCTACGAGCAGTACTTC
TRBV27,-,TRBJ2-7,TRBD1,CASSWSQGARSGEQYF,TGTGCCAGCAGTTGGAGTCAGGGGGCGAGATCGGGCGAGCAGTACTTC
TRBV10-3,-,TRBJ1-2,TRBD1,CAISGPSTGQELDYGYTF,TGTGCCATCAGTGGGCCTTCGACGGGACAGGAACTCGACTATGGCTACACCTTC
TRBV5-4,-,TRBJ2-6,TRBD2,CASSTGLAGANVLTF,TGTGCCAGCAGCACAGGACTAGCTGGGGCCAACGTCCTGACTTTC
TRBV2,-,TRBJ1-2,-,CASSPRREIYGYTF,TGTGCCAGCAGCCCTCGGCGGGAAATCTATGGCTACACCTTC
TRBV4-1,-,TRBJ2-3,-,CASSQGRDGDTQYF,TGCGCCAGCAGCCAAGGCAGGGATGGGGATACGCAGTATTTT
TRBV9,-,TRBJ1-4,TRBD1,CASSVAPGTGPNEKLFF,TGTGCCAGCAGCGTAGCCCCGGGGACAGGGCCTAATGAAAAACTGTTTTTT
TRBV4-1,-,TRBJ1-2,-,CASSQVSQNQYGYTF,TGCGCCAGCAGCCAAGTAAGCCAGAATCAATATGGCTACACCTTC
TRBV18,-,TRBJ1-2,TRBD1,CASSAGQGGYGYTF,TGTGCCAGCTCAGCCGGACAGGGAGGCTATGGCTACACCTTC
TRBV10-2,-,TRBJ1-2,-,CASSPARDYGYTF,TGCGCCAGCAGCCCCGCTCGGGACTATGGCTACACCTTC
TRBV11-2,few,TRBJ1-3,-,CASSPSGNTIYF,TGTGCCAGCAGCCCCTCTGGAAACACCATATATTTT
TRBV19,-,TRBJ1-1,-,CASSSTSNTEAFF,TGTGCCAGTAGCTCGACATCGAACACTGAAGCTTTCTTT
TRBV5-6,-,TRBJ1-2,TRBD1,CASRRGQLNYGYTF,TGTGCCAGCAGGCGGGGACAGCTGAACTATGGCTACACCTTC
TRBV28,-,TRBJ2-5,-,CASSWDIQETQYF,TGTGCCAGCAGTTGGGACATACAAGAGACCCAGTACTTC
TRBV27,-,TRBJ2-7,TRBD1,CASRIRQGITEQYF,TGTGCCAGCAGAATCAGACAGGGGATAACCGAGCAGTACTTC
TRBV27,-,TRBJ2-3,TRBD2,CASSSGLAGVLADTQYF,TGTGCCAGCAGTTCCGGACTAGCGGGGGTTCTGGCAGATACGCAGTATTTT
TRBV19,-,TRBJ1-2,-,CASSIFLNPPVLRLTDYGYTF,TGTGCCAGTAGTATCTTTCTAAACCCTCCGGTCCTGCGTTTAACTGACTATGGCTACACCTTC
TRBV7-6,-,TRBJ1-4,-,CASSLGGSNEKLFF,TGTGCCAGCAGCTTAGGGGGCAGTAATGAAAAACTGTTTTTT
TRBV27,-,TRBJ1-6,-,CASSLSSLSRGDSPLHF,TGTGCCAGCAGTTTATCGTCCCTTTCCAGGGGTGATTCACCCCTCCACTTT
TRBV30,-,TRBJ2-5,TRBD2,CAWSAYRGGGEETQYF,TGTGCCTGGAGTGCCTACCGGGGGGGCGGTGAAGAGACCCAGTACTTC
TRBV10-1,-,TRBJ2-3,-,CASSGGTDTQYF,TGCGCCAGTTCGGGGGGCACAGATACGCAGTATTTT